This TCR beta chain was retrieved from a study of Ad26.COV2.S vaccination and SARS-CoV-2 variants. Across the whole study: In the study, Ad26.COV2.S was injected intramuscularly once, or twice 56 days apart.

Points on this clone: Antigen specificity is unknown.

Study-wide results and limits: Spike-specific TCR breadth in vaccine recipients exceeded that seen in placebo recipients.

Data came from immunoSEQ multiplex PCR; TCRdb stores just in-frame clones and leaves some out. The table lists over 300,000 clones, roughly 85% of them singletons. Sample treatment: 15 to 20 received Ad26.COV2.S at low or high dose, single or two shots; about 5 received placebo; per-sample allocation not given. Sample collection was performed on day 63 after the first vaccine or placebo injection. Spike of the Wuhan-strain SARS-CoV-2 was expressed by an Ad26 vector, which formed the vaccine. The receptor was derived from a person aged 18 to 65 who received the Ad26.COV2.S COVID-19 vaccine or a placebo. Sequenced here: peripheral blood, sampled in a trial of Ad26.COV2.S vaccine versus placebo.

CDR3 sequence: CASSFAKGGSPLHF. In DNA form, the CDR3 reads TGTGCCAGCAGTTTCGCCAAGGGTGGATCACCCCTCCACTTT. This rearrangement joins TRBV6-5 to TRBJ1-6; D is unclear. CDR1 and CDR2 from the germline V gene are MNHEY and SVGAGI. This CDR3 contains 14 residues. The ends were cut back, 4 bases at V and 10 bases at J, with 14 bases in the middle.